The 25 T cell receptor beta chains given below trace back to one sample, sequenced in a study of CD8+CD57+ T cells in acquired aplastic anemia (dated by TCRdb to about 2018). The sample was run on an Illumina HiSeq 2000. Genomic DNA served as template for TCR beta VDJ combination and CDR3 sequence profiling. In TCRdb, the public reads were trimmed at Q25 with fastp and aligned with MiXCR, with productive beta chains retained. Every entry covers one CDR3 protein and lists the most common genes and DNA from its rows. This sample holds some 150,000 distinct CDR3 sequences; more than 35% were observed only once. The ten biggest clones cover around 8.4% of the sample. Sequencing was performed on sorted CD4+, CD8+, or CD8+CD57+ T cells (not recorded which) from PBMCs. The origin of the receptors is a human donor in good health, serving as a control.

V gene TRBV7-9 combines with J gene TRBJ1-1; TRBD1 matches at 8 bases. The CDR3 length is 14 residues. Per germline, CDR1 SEHNR and CDR2 FQNEAQ (reference sequence). Trimming took 5 bases from V and 1 from J; bases not matched to a gene: 3. The CDR3 sequence is CASSHGTGNTEAFF. The DNA of the CDR3 is TGTGCCAGCAGCCACGGGACAGGGAACACTGAAGCTTTCTTT. The full variable domain, in which reference TRBV7-9 and TRBJ1-1 provide the parts outside the CDR3, is DTGVSQNPRHKITKRGQNVTFRCDPISEHNRLYWYRQTLGQGPEFLTYFQNEAQLEKSRLLSDRFSAERPKGSFSTLEIQRTEQGDSAMYLCASSHGTGNTEAFFGQGTRLTVV.

This clonotype has just a few counts. Since a much larger clone is just one base distant, this may be a read error. The chain joins TRBV14 to TRBJ2-3; D is perhaps TRBD1 (5 bases). Looked up from germline, CDR1 is SGHDN and CDR2 is FVKESK. There are 16 residues in the CDR3. The germline V and J ends were trimmed by 5 bases and 1 base, with 16 bases remaining between them. CDR3 sequence reads: CASSKYPGIGTDTQYF. In nucleotides, the CDR3 is TGTGCCAGCAGCAAGTATCCAGGGATCGGCACAGATACGCAGTATTTT.

Remarks on this clonotype: A much larger clone is a single base away; this may be a read error. J is TRBJ2-3 and V is TRBV6-1; D may be TRBD2 (6 bases). The CDR3 sequence is 14 residues long. CDR1 and CDR2 (germline): MNHNS, SASEGT. CDR3 DNA sequence: TGTGCCCGCAGTGTAGGGACTAGCACAGATACGCAGTATTTT. Translation gives CARSVGTSTDTQYF.

The chain uses TRBV18 and TRBJ2-6; the D gene is possibly TRBD1 (6 bases). V lost 2 bases and J lost 0, with 8 bases in between. Germline V gene sequence: CDR1 KGHSH, CDR2 LQKENI. This CDR3 is 16 amino acids long. The CDR3 coding sequence is TGTGCCAGCTCACCAACAGGGTCCTCTGGGGCCAACGTCCTGACTTTC. The encoded protein is CASSPTGSSGANVLTF.

This clonotype was recorded a few times. V usage is TRBV3-1 and J usage is TRBJ2-1; 7 positions agree with TRBD2. Germline assignment: CDR1 LGHDT and CDR2 YNNKEL (reference sequence). With 4 bases clipped from V and 10 bases from J, the junction kept 16 bases outside the gene matches. This CDR3 region has 16 residues. Here the CDR3 reads CASSLQSGGRRKEQFF. CDR3 DNA: TGTGCCAGCAGCCTCCAGTCTGGCGGGAGAAGAAAAGAGCAGTTCTTC.

The V and J genes are TRBV9 and TRBJ2-1, with D tentatively TRBD1 or TRBD2 (5 bases each). Trimming left V 6 bases short and J 0 bases short, with 16 bases between. The germline V gene encodes CDR1 SGDLS and CDR2 YYNGEE. The CDR3 runs 16 residues. CDR3 protein: CASNRDGDGSYNEQFF. The CDR3, as DNA: TGTGCCAGCAATAGGGACGGGGACGGCTCCTACAATGAGCAGTTCTTC.

This clonotype was counted many times. The rearrangement links TRBV25-1 to TRBJ1-2, with D perhaps TRBD1 (6 bases). This CDR3 has 15 residues. V lost 1 base and J lost 2, with 11 bases in between. Germline V lookup: CDR1 MGHDK, CDR2 SYGVNS. The CDR3 is CASSELGTPNYGYTF. The CDR3 DNA is TGTGCCAGCAGTGAATTAGGGACACCCAACTATGGCTACACCTTC.

The chain combines TRBV24-1 with TRBJ2-3; D call uncertain. The ends were cut back, 0 bases at V and 3 bases at J, with 3 bases in the middle. The germline CDR1 and CDR2 sequences are KGHDR and SFDVKD. The CDR3 extends over 13 amino acids. The CDR3 bases are TGTGCCACCAGTGATTTGTGGACAGATACGCAGTATTTT. Encoded protein: CATSDLWTDTQYF.

Many counts were recorded for this clonotype. The chain couples TRBV4-1 to TRBJ2-1, with no clear D. The germline gives CDR1 MGHRA, CDR2 YSYEKL. Trimming stripped 2 bases from V and 6 bases from J, with 11 bases between. This CDR3 is 14 amino acids long. The CDR3 here is CASSQRTHTNEQFF. CDR3 DNA: TGCGCCAGCAGCCAAAGGACCCACACCAATGAGCAGTTCTTC.

This clonotype was seen ten or more times. V and J are TRBV29-1 and TRBJ1-1; no clear D. The germline gives CDR1 SQVTM, CDR2 ANQGSEA. The CDR3 length is 13 residues. V was trimmed by 4 bases and J by 2 bases, leaving 11 bases between them. This CDR3 reads CSVAAGRNTEAFF. CDR3 in DNA: TGCAGCGTTGCCGCCGGACGAAACACTGAAGCTTTCTTT. Variable domain in full (rest from reference TRBV29-1 and TRBJ1-1): SAVISQKPSRDICQRGTSLTIQCQVDSQVTMMFWYRQQPGQSLTLIATANQGSEATYESGFVIDKFPISRPNLTFSTLTVSNMSPEDSSIYLCSVAAGRNTEAFFGQGTRLTVV.

The chain employs TRBV5-6 and TRBJ1-1; D uncertain. The CDR3 sequence is 14 residues long. With 3 bases removed from V and 10 bases from J, the gap between germline ends came to 19 bases. CDR1 is SGHDT and CDR2 is YYEEEE in the germline V gene. The CDR3 sequence: CASSSTRKFPGAFF. The CDR3 nucleotides read TGTGCCAGCAGCTCGACTCGTAAATTCCCGGGAGCTTTCTTT.

This clonotype was detected once. A much larger clone is a single base away; this may be a read error. The chain is built from TRBV2 and TRBJ2-5, with 8 bases fitting TRBD2. The CDR3 covers 15 residues. After removal of 6 bases from V and 4 bases from J, the junction contained 10 bases not matched to a gene. Germline V gives CDR1 SNHLY, CDR2 FYNNEI. The CDR3 DNA reads TGTGCCAGCAGCTCCGGGGGGGCGGGAGGAGAGACCCAGTACTTC. Protein: CASSSGGAGGETQYF.

Ten or more counts support this clonotype. The CDR3 DNA sequence: TGTGCCAGCAGCCAAGTGGGCAGGGCTGGTTCACCCCTCCACTTT. This codes for CASSQVGRAGSPLHF. The J gene is TRBJ1-6, the V gene TRBV3-1; a possible D gene is TRBD1 (5 bases). Germline values: CDR1 LGHDT, CDR2 YNNKEL (reference sequence). This CDR3 region has 15 residues. Trimming took off 1 base at V and 9 bases at J, with 13 bases between the two ends. Looking up the rest from reference TRBV3-1 and TRBJ1-6 gives the full variable domain: DTAVSQTPKYLVTQMGNDKSIKCEQNLGHDTMYWYKQDSKKFLKIMFSYNNKELIINETVPNRFSPKSPDKAHLNLHINSLELGDSAVYFCASSQVGRAGSPLHFGNGTRLTVT.

V and J are TRBV13 and TRBJ2-1, with TRBD2 identical over 10 bases. The CDR3 is made up of 19 amino acids. V lost 5 bases to trimming and J lost 7 bases; unmatched junction nucleotides: 20. Per germline, CDR1 PRHDT and CDR2 FYEKMQ (reference sequence). The CDR3 protein is CASSPTRGLAGETWNEQFF. In DNA, the CDR3 is TGTGCCAGCAGCCCCACGCGAGGTCTAGCGGGGGAAACATGGAATGAGCAGTTCTTC.

This clonotype was recorded many times. The chain combines TRBV2 with TRBJ1-4, with TRBD1 matching 9 bases. The germline V gene has CDR1 SNHLY and CDR2 FYNNEI. J was trimmed by 8 bases and V by 5 bases; bases with no gene match: 6. The CDR3 has 14 amino acids. Here the CDR3 reads CASSSRGQGEKLFF. CDR3 in DNA: TGTGCCAGCAGTTCGAGGGGACAGGGAGAAAAACTGTTTTTT. Filled out from reference TRBV2 and TRBJ1-4, the complete variable domain reads EPEVTQTPSHQVTQMGQEVILRCVPISNHLYFYWYRQILGQKVEFLVSFYNNEISEKSEIFDDQFSVERPDGSNFTLKIRSTKLEDSAMYFCASSSRGQGEKLFFGSGTQLSVL.

This clonotype has a count of ten or more. This rearrangement joins TRBV19 to TRBJ1-1; 12 bases are shared with TRBD1. CDR3 length: 17 residues. V gave up 7 bases and J gave up 0 bases; unmatched junction bases: 9. Germline lookup yields CDR1 LNHDA and CDR2 SQIVND (reference sequence). The CDR3 DNA reads TGTGCCAGTACCCGGTGGGGGACAGGGGGCATGAACACTGAAGCTTTCTTT. Its protein is CASTRWGTGGMNTEAFF.

This clonotype was detected many times. The DNA of the CDR3 is TGTGCCACCGCTACTAGCGGGGGGGCCAGGGAGACCCAGTACTTC. This gives the protein CATATSGGARETQYF. The chain carries TRBV6-1 and TRBJ2-5, with 13 bases aligning to TRBD2. V shed 10 bases, J shed 5 bases, and the junction held 10 bases outside the gene matches. There are 15 residues in the CDR3. The germline V gene has CDR1 MNHNS and CDR2 SASEGT.

The CDR3 sequence is CSVDDGNTEAFF. CDR3 DNA: TGCAGCGTTGATGATGGGAACACTGAAGCTTTCTTT. The rearrangement links TRBV29-1 to TRBJ1-1; D not resolved. The CDR3 extends over 12 amino acids. Trimming took 3 bases from V and 1 from J, leaving 6 bases between them. The germline gives CDR1 SQVTM, CDR2 ANQGSEA.

This clonotype was counted many times. The V gene is TRBV5-1, the J gene TRBJ2-3; D is uncertain. This CDR3 is built from 15 residues. The ends were cut back, 4 bases at V and 5 bases at J, with 17 bases in the middle. The germline V gene has CDR1 SGHRS and CDR2 YFSETQ. DNA for the CDR3: TGCGCCAGCAGCCCAGAAGGCCTTAGTGGAGATACGCAGTATTTT. As protein: CASSPEGLSGDTQYF.

This clonotype has only a few counts. This rearrangement joins TRBV28 to TRBJ2-3; D perhaps matches TRBD1 (6 bases). Germline V gives CDR1 MDHEN, CDR2 SYDVKM. V was clipped by 2 bases and J by 4 bases, with 16 bases between them. This CDR3 is 16 amino acids long. CDR3 region: CASSLSAGVGADTQYF. The CDR3 DNA is TGTGCCAGCAGTTTAAGCGCAGGGGTAGGGGCAGATACGCAGTATTTT.

On this clonotype itself: Possible read error: a much larger clone is one base away. The CDR3 carries no conserved terminal phenylalanine or tryptophan, so it likely arises from a read error. The gene calls are TRBV24-1 and TRBJ2-7, with D possibly matching TRBD1 (6 bases). The CDR3 loop spans 13 amino acids. Trimming pared 6 bases from V and 7 bases from J, leaving 15 bases between. The germline gives CDR1 KGHDR, CDR2 SFDVKD. The CDR3 DNA sequence: TGTGCCACCAGTATAGCACAGGGCTGGGAGCAGTACCTC. This codes for CATSIAQGWEQYL.

The genes are TRBV15 and TRBJ1-5, with unresolved D. The CDR3 is 16 amino acids. Looked up from germline, CDR1 is LNHNV and CDR2 is YYDKDF (reference sequence). With 0 bases removed from V and 0 bases from J, the gap between germline ends came to 9 bases. CDR3 protein: CATSRDSGNSNQPQHF. CDR3 nucleotide sequence: TGTGCCACCAGCAGAGATTCGGGGAATAGCAATCAGCCCCAGCATTTT. Variable domain in full (rest from reference TRBV15 and TRBJ1-5): DAMVIQNPRYQVTQFGKPVTLSCSQTLNHNVMYWYQQKSSQAPKLLFHYYDKDFNNEADTPDNFQSRRPNTSFCFLDIRSPGLGDTAMYLCATSRDSGNSNQPQHFGDGTRLSIL.

The J gene is TRBJ2-5, the V gene TRBV10-2, with 12 positions matching TRBD1. This CDR3 comprises 15 residues. The germline gives CDR1 WSHSY, CDR2 SAAADI. The V segment lost 6 bases and the J segment 3 bases; nucleotides outside the gene matches: 5. CDR3 in DNA: TGCGCCAGCAGGGGGACAGGGGGCTGGAAAGAGACCCAGTACTTC. Protein sequence: CASRGTGGWKETQYF.

The CDR3 is CSVASLTGGYGYTF. The DNA of the CDR3 is TGCAGCGTTGCCAGTTTGACAGGGGGCTATGGCTACACCTTC. The J gene is TRBJ1-2, the V gene TRBV29-1; TRBD1 aligns across 9 bases. Germline CDR1 reads SQVTM; CDR2 reads ANQGSEA. J gave up 4 bases and V 4 bases, and 7 bases lay outside the gene matches. CDR3 length: 14 residues. The full variable domain, with the rest looked up from reference TRBV29-1 and TRBJ1-2, is SAVISQKPSRDICQRGTSLTIQCQVDSQVTMMFWYRQQPGQSLTLIATANQGSEATYESGFVIDKFPISRPNLTFSTLTVSNMSPEDSSIYLCSVASLTGGYGYTFGSGTRLTVV.

The CDR3 sequence: CSALKSGTVDNEQFF. In DNA form, the CDR3 reads TGCAGTGCTCTTAAGTCCGGGACCGTTGACAATGAGCAGTTCTTC. The V and J genes are TRBV20-1 and TRBJ2-1; D is tentatively TRBD1 or TRBD2 (5 bases each). The CDR3 runs 15 residues. Germline-derived CDR1 and CDR2 are DFQATT and SNEGSKA (reference sequence). V gave up 5 bases and J gave up 5 bases, with 19 bases separating them.